The 9 T cell receptor beta chains in this list originate from one sample, sequenced in a study of T cells in Graves' hyperthyroidism and ophthalmopathy. Regions amplified from RNA transcripts were the TCR beta CDR3 regions. The HTBI primer set served for first-round RT-PCR of the TCR CDR3. TCRdb reanalysed the multiplex PCR reads using MiXCR and keeps one entry per CDR3 protein. Here the sample spans 95,000 to 100,000 distinct CDR3 sequences, roughly 56% being singletons. What was sequenced was blood. The source of these receptors is a woman aged 40 to 50 with Graves' hyperthyroidism.

This clonotype has a handful of counts. The chain recombines TRBV5-4 with TRBJ2-3, with TRBD1 matching over 10 bases. Germline values: CDR1 SGHNT, CDR2 YYREEE (reference sequence). This CDR3 is 16 amino acids long. V was clipped by 3 bases and J by 3 bases; unmatched bases: 7. The CDR3 nucleotides read TGTGCCAGCAGCTCACCGACAGGGGGCGCGACAGATACGCAGTATTTT. As protein: CASSSPTGGATDTQYF.

This clonotype was counted between two and nine times. The chain is built from TRBV29-1 and TRBJ1-2, with 10 bases lining up with TRBD1. V dropped 7 bases and J dropped 2; count of bases not matched to a gene: 7. The CDR3 covers 14 residues. Germline V gene data show CDR1 as SQVTM and CDR2 as ANQGSEA. CDR3 region: CSGGQGKGNYGYTF. Here the CDR3 DNA reads TGCAGCGGGGGACAGGGGAAGGGGAACTATGGCTACACCTTC.

This chain joins TRBV11-2 and TRBJ2-3; 12 bases map to TRBD1. The CDR3 is made up of 18 amino acids. J gave up 2 bases and V 9 bases, and 15 bases lay outside the gene matches. Germline CDR1 reads SGHAT; CDR2 reads FQNNGV. The CDR3 region has the DNA TGTGCCAGTAGTTTCGGGACAGGGGGCGCCGGGGACACAGATACGCAGTATTTT. Its translation: CASSFGTGGAGDTDTQYF. The full variable domain, rest sourced from reference TRBV11-2 and TRBJ2-3, is EAGVAQSPRYKIIEKRQSVAFWCNPISGHATLYWYQQILGQGPKLLIQFQNNGVVDDSQLPKDRFSAERLKGVDSTLKIQPAKLEDSAVYLCASSFGTGGAGDTDTQYFGPGTRLTVL.

To note about this clonotype: Since a much larger clone is just one base distant, this may be a read error. The gene calls are TRBV7-9 and TRBJ2-1, with TRBD2 as a possible D gene (5 bases). Germline V lookup: CDR1 SEHNR, CDR2 FQNEAQ (reference sequence). The CDR3 has 12 residues. CDR3 loop: CASSLSTTERFF. CDR3 nucleotides: TGTGCCAGCAGCTTATCGACTACTGAGCGGTTCTTC.

This clonotype was found many times. The rearrangement joins TRBV7-2 to TRBJ1-5, with D possibly matching TRBD1 (5 bases). CDR3 length: 16 amino acids. CDR1 is SGHTA and CDR2 is FQGNSA in the germline V gene. V was trimmed by 1 base and J by 1 base, leaving 11 bases between them. The CDR3 nucleotides read TGTGCCAGCAGCTTAGGGACACTGACCAGCAATCAGCCCCAGCATTTT. This codes for CASSLGTLTSNQPQHF.

This clonotype appeared many times. The chain joins TRBV2 to TRBJ1-2; D gene uncertain. The CDR3 is 15 residues long. V lost 1 base and J lost 0, with 9 bases in between. CDR1 is SNHLY and CDR2 is FYNNEI in the germline V gene. The CDR3 is CASSEVGAANYGYTF. For the CDR3, the DNA is TGTGCCAGCAGTGAAGTCGGTGCTGCTAACTATGGCTACACCTTC.

This clonotype was seen at least ten times. The rearrangement links TRBV15 to TRBJ2-3; TRBD1 or TRBD2 may be the D gene (5 bases each). Germline-derived CDR1 and CDR2 are LNHNV and YYDKDF (reference sequence). The germline V and J ends were trimmed by 1 base and 6 bases, with 11 bases remaining between them. The CDR3 loop spans 14 amino acids. The CDR3 nucleotides read TGTGCCACCAGCAGAGGGGCAGGGACGGATACGCAGTATTTT. Amino acids: CATSRGAGTDTQYF.

A single count supports this clonotype. CDR3 nucleotide sequence: TGTGCCAGCAGGGGGGCATCCCAGTACTTC. Translating it yields CASRGASQYF. The chain employs TRBV7-8 and TRBJ2-7; possibly TRBD1 for D (6 bases). With 6 bases removed from V and 10 bases from J, the gap between germline ends came to 10 bases. The length of the CDR3 is 10 residues. Germline V CDR1 and CDR2: SGHVS, FQNEAQ.

In this sample, this clonotype turned up many times. This sequence joins TRBV19 and TRBJ2-2; D is ambiguous. CDR1 and CDR2 (germline): LNHDA, SQIVND (reference sequence). The germline V and J ends were trimmed by 4 bases and 1 base, with 4 bases remaining between them. The CDR3 has 13 amino acids. CDR3 in amino acids: CASSKVNTGELFF. Written as DNA, the CDR3 is TGTGCCAGTAGTAAAGTGAACACCGGGGAGCTGTTTTTT.